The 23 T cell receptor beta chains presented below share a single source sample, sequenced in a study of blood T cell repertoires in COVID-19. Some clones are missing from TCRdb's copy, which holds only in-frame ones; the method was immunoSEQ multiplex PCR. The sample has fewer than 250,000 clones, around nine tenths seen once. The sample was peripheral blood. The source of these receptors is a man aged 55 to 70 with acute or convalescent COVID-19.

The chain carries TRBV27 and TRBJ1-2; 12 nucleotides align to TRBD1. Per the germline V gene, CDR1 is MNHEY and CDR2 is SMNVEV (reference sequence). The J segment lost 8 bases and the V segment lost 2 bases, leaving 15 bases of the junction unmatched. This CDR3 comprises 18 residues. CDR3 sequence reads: CASSLISPGQGASSGYTF. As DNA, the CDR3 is TGTGCCAGCAGTTTAATTTCACCGGGACAGGGGGCGAGTTCCGGCTACACCTTC.

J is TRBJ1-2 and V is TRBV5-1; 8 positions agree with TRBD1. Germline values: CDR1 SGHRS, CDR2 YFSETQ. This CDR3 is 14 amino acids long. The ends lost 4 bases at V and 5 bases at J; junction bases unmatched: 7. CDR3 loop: CASSPRTGQYGYTF. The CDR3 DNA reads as TGCGCCAGCAGCCCCCGGACAGGGCAATATGGCTACACCTTC.

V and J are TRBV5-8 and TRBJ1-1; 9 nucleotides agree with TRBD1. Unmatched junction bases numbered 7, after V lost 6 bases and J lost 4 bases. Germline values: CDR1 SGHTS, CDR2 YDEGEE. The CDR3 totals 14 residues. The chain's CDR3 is CASNQDRGGTEAFF. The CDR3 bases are TGTGCCAGCAACCAGGACAGGGGCGGCACTGAAGCTTTCTTT.

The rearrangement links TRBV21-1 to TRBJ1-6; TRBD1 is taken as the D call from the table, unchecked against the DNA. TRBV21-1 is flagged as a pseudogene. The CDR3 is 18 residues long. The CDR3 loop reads CASSTGQGARGYNSPLHF. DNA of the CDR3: TGTGCCAGCAGCACAGGACAGGGGGCTAGAGGATATAATTCACCCCTCCACTTT.

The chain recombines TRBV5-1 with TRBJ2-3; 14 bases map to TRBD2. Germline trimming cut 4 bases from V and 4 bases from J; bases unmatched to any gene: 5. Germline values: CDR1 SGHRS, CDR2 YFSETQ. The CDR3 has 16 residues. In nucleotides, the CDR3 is TGCGCCAGCAGCCGGACTAGCGGGGGGAGGGCAGATACGCAGTATTTT. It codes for CASSRTSGGRADTQYF.

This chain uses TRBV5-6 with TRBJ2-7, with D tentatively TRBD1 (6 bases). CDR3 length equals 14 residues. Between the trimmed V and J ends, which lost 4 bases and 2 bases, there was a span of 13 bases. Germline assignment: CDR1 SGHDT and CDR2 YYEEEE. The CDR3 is CASSRAGAPYEQYF. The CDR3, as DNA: TGTGCCAGCAGCCGGGCAGGGGCCCCCTACGAGCAGTACTTC.

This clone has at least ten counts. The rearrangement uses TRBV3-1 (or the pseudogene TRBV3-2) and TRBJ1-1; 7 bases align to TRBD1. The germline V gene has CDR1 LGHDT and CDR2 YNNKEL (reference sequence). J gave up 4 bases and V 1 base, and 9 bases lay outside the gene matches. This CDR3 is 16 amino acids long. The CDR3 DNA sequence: TGTGCCAGCAGCCAAGCGGGGCTCACAGGGGCCACTGAAGCTTTCTTT. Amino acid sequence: CASSQAGLTGATEAFF.

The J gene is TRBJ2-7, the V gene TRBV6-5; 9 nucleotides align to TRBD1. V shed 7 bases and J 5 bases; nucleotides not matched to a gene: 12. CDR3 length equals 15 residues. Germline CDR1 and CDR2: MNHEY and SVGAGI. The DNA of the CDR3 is TGTGCCAGCACCTTCTTCGGGACAGGGTACAACGAGCAGTACTTC. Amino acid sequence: CASTFFGTGYNEQYF.

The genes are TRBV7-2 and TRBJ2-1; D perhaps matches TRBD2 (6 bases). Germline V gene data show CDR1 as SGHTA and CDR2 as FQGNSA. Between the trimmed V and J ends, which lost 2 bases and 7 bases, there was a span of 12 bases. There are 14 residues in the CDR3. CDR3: CASSLPGVRNEQFF. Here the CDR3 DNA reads TGTGCCAGCAGCTTACCGGGGGTTAGGAATGAGCAGTTCTTC.

As DNA, the CDR3 is TGTGCCAGCTCTCGGACAGGGGGCTACTCGGCTGAAGCTTTCTTT. As protein: CASSRTGGYSAEAFF. The rearrangement joins TRBV18 to TRBJ1-1, with TRBD1 matching 11 bases. CDR3 length: 15 amino acids. Germline values: CDR1 KGHSH, CDR2 LQKENI. V lost 6 bases and J lost 6; bases outside the gene matches: 9.

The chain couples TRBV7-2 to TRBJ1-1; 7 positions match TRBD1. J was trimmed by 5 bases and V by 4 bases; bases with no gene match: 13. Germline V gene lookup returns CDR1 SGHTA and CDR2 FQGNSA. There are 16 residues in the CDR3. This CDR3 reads CASSSRGPMGETEAFF. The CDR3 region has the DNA TGTGCCAGCAGCTCTAGGGGGCCCATGGGGGAGACTGAAGCTTTCTTT.

DNA for the CDR3: TGTGCCAGTAGTATTTCAGGACAGGGGGGCTATGGCTACACCTTC. The encoded protein is CASSISGQGGYGYTF. The rearrangement uses TRBV19 and TRBJ1-2, with 10 bases matching TRBD1. Looked up from germline, CDR1 is LNHDA and CDR2 is SQIVND (reference sequence). This CDR3 has 15 amino acids. Unmatched junction bases numbered 5, after V lost 3 bases and J lost 4 bases.

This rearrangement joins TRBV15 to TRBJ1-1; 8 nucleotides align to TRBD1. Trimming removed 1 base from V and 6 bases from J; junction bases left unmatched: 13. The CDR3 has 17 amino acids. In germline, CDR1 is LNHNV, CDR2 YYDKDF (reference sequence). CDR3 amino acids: CATSRGSGGRARAEAFF. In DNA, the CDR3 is TGTGCCACCAGCAGAGGTTCAGGGGGCAGGGCCAGAGCTGAAGCTTTCTTT.

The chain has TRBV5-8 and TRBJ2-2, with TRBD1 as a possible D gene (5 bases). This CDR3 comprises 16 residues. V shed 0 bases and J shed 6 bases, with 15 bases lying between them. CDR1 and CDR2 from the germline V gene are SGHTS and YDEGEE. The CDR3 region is CASSLVARVVPGELFF. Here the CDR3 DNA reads TGTGCCAGCAGCTTGGTGGCCAGGGTTGTCCCCGGGGAGCTGTTTTTT.

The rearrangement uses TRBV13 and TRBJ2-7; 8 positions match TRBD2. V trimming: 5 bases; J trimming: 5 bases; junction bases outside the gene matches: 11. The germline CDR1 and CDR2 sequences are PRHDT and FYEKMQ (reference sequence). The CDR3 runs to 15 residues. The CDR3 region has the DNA TGTGCCAGCAGCCGGGGGGGCGGGGGACCCCACGAGCAGTACTTC. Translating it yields CASSRGGGGPHEQYF. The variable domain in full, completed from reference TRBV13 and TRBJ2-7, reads AAGVIQSPRHLIKEKRETATLKCYPIPRHDTVYWYQQGPGQDPQFLISFYEKMQSDKGSIPDRFSAQQFSDYHSELNMSSLELGDSALYFCASSRGGGGPHEQYFGPGTRLTVT.

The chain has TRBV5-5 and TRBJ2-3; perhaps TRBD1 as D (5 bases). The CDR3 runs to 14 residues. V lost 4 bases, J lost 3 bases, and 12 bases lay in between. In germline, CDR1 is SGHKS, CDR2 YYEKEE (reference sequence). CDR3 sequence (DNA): TGTGCCAGCAGCACGATACCAGGGACAGATACGCAGTATTTT. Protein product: CASSTIPGTDTQYF.

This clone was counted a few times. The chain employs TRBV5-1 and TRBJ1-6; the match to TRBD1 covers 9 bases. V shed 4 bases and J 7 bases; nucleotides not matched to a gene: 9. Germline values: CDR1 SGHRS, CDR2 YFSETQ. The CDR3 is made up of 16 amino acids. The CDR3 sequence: CASSPSGTGNNSPLHF. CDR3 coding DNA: TGCGCCAGCAGCCCCTCCGGGACAGGGAACAATTCACCCCTCCACTTT.

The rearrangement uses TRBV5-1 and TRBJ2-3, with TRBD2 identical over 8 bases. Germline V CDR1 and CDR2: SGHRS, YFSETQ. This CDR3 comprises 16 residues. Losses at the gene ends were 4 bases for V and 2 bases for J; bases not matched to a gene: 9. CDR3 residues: CASSLLGTRSTDTQYF. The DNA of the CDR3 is TGCGCCAGCAGCCTCCTTGGGACTAGATCCACAGATACGCAGTATTTT.

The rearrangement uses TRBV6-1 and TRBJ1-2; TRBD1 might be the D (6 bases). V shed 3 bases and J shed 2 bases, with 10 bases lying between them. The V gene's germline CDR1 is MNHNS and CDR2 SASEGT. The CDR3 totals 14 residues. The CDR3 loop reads CASSDRGWNYGYTF. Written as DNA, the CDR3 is TGTGCCAGCAGTGACAGGGGTTGGAACTATGGCTACACCTTC.

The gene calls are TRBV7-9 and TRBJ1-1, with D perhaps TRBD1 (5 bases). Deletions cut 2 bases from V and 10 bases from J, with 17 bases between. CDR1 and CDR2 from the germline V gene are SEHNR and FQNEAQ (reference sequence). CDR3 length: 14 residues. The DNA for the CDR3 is TGTGCCAGCAGCTTATTCGGGACCCTCGGGGGAGCTTTCTTT. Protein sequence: CASSLFGTLGGAFF. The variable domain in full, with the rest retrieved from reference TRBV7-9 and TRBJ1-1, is DTGVSQNPRHKITKRGQNVTFRCDPISEHNRLYWYRQTLGQGPEFLTYFQNEAQLEKSRLLSDRFSAERPKGSFSTLEIQRTEQGDSAMYLCASSLFGTLGGAFFGQGTRLTVV.

As DNA, the CDR3 is TGTGCCAGCAGTGCTACGGGACAGGGCTACAATGAGCAGTTCTTC. Translated: CASSATGQGYNEQFF. This chain joins TRBV9 and TRBJ2-1; TRBD1 matches at 9 bases. Germline V lookup: CDR1 SGDLS, CDR2 YYNGEE. The CDR3 loop spans 15 amino acids. Trimming took 5 bases from V and 3 from J; bases not matched to a gene: 6.

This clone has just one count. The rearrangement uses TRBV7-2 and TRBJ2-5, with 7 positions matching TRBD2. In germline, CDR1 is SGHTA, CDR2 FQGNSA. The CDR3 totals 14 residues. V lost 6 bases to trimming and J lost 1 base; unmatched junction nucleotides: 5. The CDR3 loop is CASRPTSSQETQYF. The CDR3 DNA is TGTGCCAGCAGGCCGACTAGCTCCCAAGAGACCCAGTACTTC. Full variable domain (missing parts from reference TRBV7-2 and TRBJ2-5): GAGVSQSPSNKVTEKGKDVELRCDPISGHTALYWYRQSLGQGLEFLIYFQGNSAPDKSGLPSDRFSAERTGGSVSTLTIQRTQQEDSAVYLCASRPTSSQETQYFGPGTRLLVL.

CDR3 residues: CASSEVGGGSEQFF. CDR3 bases: TGTGCCAGCAGTGAAGTCGGGGGTGGGAGTGAGCAGTTCTTC. The chain combines TRBV2 with TRBJ2-1; a possible D gene is TRBD2 (6 bases). The CDR3 is 14 residues long. The V end lost 1 base, the J end lost 9 bases, and 13 bases lay between the germline ends. Germline CDR1 reads SNHLY; CDR2 reads FYNNEI.